This T cell receptor (beta chain) was observed in a study of post-analysis software for immune sequencing data (dated by TCRdb to between 2015 and 2017). For context, the study as a whole: Recorded disease courses included relapsing-remitting, secondary progressive and progressive-relapsing multiple sclerosis, with some patients lacking subtype annotation. A subset of samples was prepared in parallel using single-end sample barcoding, then pooled and co-amplified after Illumina adapter ligation. The patient repertoires were set against 11 previously published healthy control repertoires from donors whose ages ranged from roughly 6 to 26 years. General findings and caveats noted by the study authors: Direct clustering with F measure revealed strong co-clustering of samples prepared in the same batch, which led to a batch-effect correction. The control group was slightly older than the multiple sclerosis patient group. Multiple sclerosis patients had significantly lower normalized Chao1 diversity than controls, a result that suggests substantial peripheral T-cell clonal expansion. Roughly 5 TRBV segments, including TRBV5-6, TRBV5-1 and TRBV20-1, were significantly more frequent in patients than controls.

As for this clonotype: Its recognized antigen is unknown. Base qualities were left out, and no much larger clone turns up one base away.

The CDR3 holds 16 amino acids from the cysteine to the phenylalanine. The kept DNA is CDR3 alone, 48 bases in frame from the first base. For CDR1 and CDR2, the germline V gene lists SGHVS and FNYEAQ. Here V drops 5 bases and J drops 7 bases, and the junction holds 10 bases not matched to any gene. To demonstrate the VDJtools post-analysis software, the study profiled TCR beta repertoires from the peripheral blood of about 13 young patients with multiple sclerosis. The patients with multiple sclerosis were children and adolescents between 6 and 15 years of age. The library was made by PCR. Sequencing was carried out with an Illumina HiSeq 2500. To reduce PCR and sequencing biases, unique molecular identifiers were incorporated into the TCR beta cDNA libraries. Per 1 to 10 million input T cells, roughly 0.5 million cDNA molecules were obtained, such that each molecule approximated one T cell. The patient libraries were prepared and sequenced with the same protocol used for the earlier healthy control dataset. Samples belonging to the same batch were prepared together, multiplexed and sequenced on a shared HiSeq lane. The authors' pipeline ran thus. MIGEC was used to process the raw barcoded reads, and molecular identifier groups with only a single read were discarded before consensus assembly and CDR3 extraction. Clonotype tables were post-analysed with VDJtools, and diversity was normalized by down-sampling all datasets to the smallest sample size. To correct batch-related cross-sample contamination, repertoire overlap clustering matched CDR3 amino acid sequences but not nucleotide sequences. Using fastp at Q25 and MiXCR, TCRdb reprocessed the public reads and kept productive beta chains. Entries are consolidated by CDR3 protein sequence, retaining the most common genes and DNA. TCRdb assigned the V and J calls; the authors' analysis was not used. The table for this sample lists about 770,000 distinct CDR3 sequences; more than 45% of them were counted only once. Roughly 4.9% of the sample is taken by the ten largest.

The V and J genes are TRBV7-6 and TRBJ2-1; 11 central nucleotides agree with TRBD2. Source material: blood. This clonotype was obtained from a girl aged 10-17 years with multiple sclerosis. The CDR3 region reads CASSPLAGGEKNEQFF. The bases are TGTGCCAGCAGCCCTTTAGCGGGAGGGGAAAAAAATGAGCAGTTCTTC.